This T cell receptor beta chain was sequenced for a study of cytomegalovirus exposure and HLA in healthy donors. Vbeta (60) and Jbeta (13) primers were used in the PCR. Clones were sequenced by immunoSEQ multiplex PCR, and TCRdb holds only the in-frame ones, with some missing. The specimen's table records around 31,000 clones. Material for sequencing was PBMCs. The receptor comes from a man aged 30 to 39 in good health and CMV-seronegative.

The CDR3 spells CASSQGGLGGTEAFF. For the CDR3, the DNA is TGCGCCAGCAGCCAAGGGGGGCTTGGAGGCACTGAAGCTTTCTTT. This chain connects TRBV4-1 to TRBJ1-1; possible D gene TRBD1, 6 bases. CDR1 is MGHRA and CDR2 is YSYEKL in the germline V gene. V lost 1 base and J lost 4, with 13 bases in between. This CDR3 contains 15 residues.